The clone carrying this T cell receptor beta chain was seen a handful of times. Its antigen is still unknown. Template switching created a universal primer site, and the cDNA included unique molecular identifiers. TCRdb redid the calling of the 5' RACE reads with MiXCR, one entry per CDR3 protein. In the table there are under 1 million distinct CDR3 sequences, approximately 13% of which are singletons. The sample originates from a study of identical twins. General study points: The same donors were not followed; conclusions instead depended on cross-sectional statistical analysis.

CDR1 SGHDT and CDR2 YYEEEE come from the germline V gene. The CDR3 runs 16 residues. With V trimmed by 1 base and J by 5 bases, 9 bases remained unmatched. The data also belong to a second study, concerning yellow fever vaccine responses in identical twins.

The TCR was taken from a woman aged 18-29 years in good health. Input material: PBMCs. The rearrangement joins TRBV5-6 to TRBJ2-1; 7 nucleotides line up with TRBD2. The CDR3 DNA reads TGTGCCAGCAGCTTGTTAACGAGCGGGATCGACAATGAGCAGTTCTTC. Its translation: CASSLLTSGIDNEQFF.